This TCR beta chain was retrieved from a study of blood T cell repertoires in COVID-19. Looked up from germline, CDR1 is LGHDT and CDR2 is YNNKEL (reference sequence). The CDR3 extends over 16 amino acids. J gave up 6 bases and V 3 bases, and 12 bases lay outside the gene matches. Study processing details: Estimated nucleated cell counts came from reference gene primer amplification. Here immunoSEQ multiplex PCR was the method, and the copy in TCRdb shows in-frame clones only, minus some. The DNA gave D and trimming, while V, J and clone size come from that table. This table holds 200,000 to 250,000 clones, roughly 84% found once.

The clonotype comes from a woman older than 75 with acute or convalescent COVID-19. Sequences were obtained from peripheral blood. This chain uses TRBV3-1 (or the pseudogene TRBV3-2) with TRBJ1-2; 8 nucleotides align to TRBD1. The CDR3 is CASSHSDRGSQHGYTF. CDR3 sequence (DNA): TGTGCCAGCAGCCACTCCGACAGGGGCTCTCAGCATGGCTACACCTTC.